These T cell receptor beta chains were read from a single sample in a study of blood T cells in healthy people across ages. TCRdb reanalysed the 5' RACE reads using MiXCR and keeps one entry per CDR3 protein. The repertoire consists of 800,000 to 950,000 distinct CDR3 sequences, with 25% to 35% occurring once and the leading ten covering about 10%. These data are also associated with another study on T cells of mothers and their children.

The sample consisted of blood. The receptors were gathered from a woman between 40 and 55 years old in good health. CDR3s include the opening cysteine and the closing phenylalanine or tryptophan.

V gene: TRBV20-1
CDR3 protein: CSARGLRGGDEQFF

V gene: TRBV20-1
CDR3 protein: CSALRDRNSNQPQHF

V gene: TRBV18
CDR3 protein: CASSPEGTGGRFLHF

V gene: TRBV15
CDR3 protein: CATSGGHFQDTQYF

V gene: TRBV3-1
CDR3 protein: CASSRTSGGPQETQYF

V gene: TRBV15
CDR3 protein: CATSRDRADTQYF

V gene: TRBV2
CDR3 protein: CASSTDRGLETQYF

V gene: TRBV6-4
CDR3 protein: CASSAGTDTSPPHF

V gene: TRBV15
CDR3 protein: CATSRDPGQPTDTQYF

V gene: TRBV20-1
CDR3 protein: CSARETYEQYF

V gene: TRBV2
CDR3 protein: CASSEDRLGNTIYF

V gene: TRBV3-1
CDR3 protein: CASSQEVGFNQPQHF

V gene: TRBV28
CDR3 protein: CASGIQGAGTRNTEAFF

V gene: TRBV7-9
CDR3 protein: CASSLGGGGAYGYTF

V gene: TRBV5-1
CDR3 protein: CASSLEVGSNQPQHF

V gene: TRBV29-1
CDR3 protein: CSVETQGGSYGYTF

V gene: TRBV28
CDR3 protein: CASSITITGQGRNEQYF